This TCR beta chain was captured in a study of blood T cell repertoires in COVID-19. Whole-study context: Collection of acute and convalescent COVID-19 samples took place in the United States, Italy and Spain. T cells, B-cell-depleted T cells, or PBMCs provided the cDNA or gDNA that served as material.

As originally analysed: Nucleated cell number was recorded as an estimate derived from reference gene primer amplification. Sequencing used immunoSEQ multiplex PCR; TCRdb keeps in-frame clones, though not all of them. V and J calls and clone size come straight from that table; D and trimming were deduced from the DNA. The sample includes some 96,000 clones, 91% of them seen just once. V gave up 2 bases and J gave up 9 bases; unmatched junction bases: 8. CDR1 and CDR2 from the germline V gene are SGHDT and YYEEEE. The CDR3 covers 17 residues. V and J are TRBV5-6 and TRBJ2-2, with 15 bases fitting TRBD2. The sample was peripheral blood. The clonotype comes from a middle-aged man with active COVID-19. The CDR3, as DNA: TGTGCCAGCAGCTTCCGGACTAGCGGGAGGGCCGGGCGGGAGCTGTTTTTT. The encoded protein is CASSFRTSGRAGRELFF.